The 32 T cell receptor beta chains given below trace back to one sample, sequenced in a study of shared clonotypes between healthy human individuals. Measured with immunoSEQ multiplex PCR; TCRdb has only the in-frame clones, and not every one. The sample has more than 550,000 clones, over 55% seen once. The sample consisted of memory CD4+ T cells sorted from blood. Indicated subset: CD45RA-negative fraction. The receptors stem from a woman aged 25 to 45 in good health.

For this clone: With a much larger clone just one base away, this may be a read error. The CDR3 DNA reads TGTGCCAGCAGCCCGACATCGGGCGCAGATACGCAGTATTTT. Its translation: CASSPTSGADTQYF. The J gene is TRBJ2-3, the V gene TRBV14; D is unclear. Germline V lookup: CDR1 SGHDN, CDR2 FVKESK. The CDR3 totals 14 residues. V gave up 4 bases and J gave up 4 bases, with 12 bases separating them.

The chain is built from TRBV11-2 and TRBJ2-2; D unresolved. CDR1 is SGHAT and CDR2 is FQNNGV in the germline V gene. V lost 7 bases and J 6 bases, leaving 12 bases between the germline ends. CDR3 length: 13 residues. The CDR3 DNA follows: TGTGCCAGCACTACCATGTTCCCCGGGGAGCTGTTTTTT. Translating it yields CASTTMFPGELFF.

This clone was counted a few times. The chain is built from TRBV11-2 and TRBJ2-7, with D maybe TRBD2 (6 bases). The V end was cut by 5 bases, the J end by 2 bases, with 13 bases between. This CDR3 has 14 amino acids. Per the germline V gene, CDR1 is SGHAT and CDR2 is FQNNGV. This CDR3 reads CASSPRTTAYEQYF. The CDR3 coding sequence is TGTGCCAGCAGCCCCCGGACTACGGCCTACGAGCAGTACTTC. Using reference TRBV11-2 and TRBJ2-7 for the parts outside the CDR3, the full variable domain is EAGVAQSPRYKIIEKRQSVAFWCNPISGHATLYWYQQILGQGPKLLIQFQNNGVVDDSQLPKDRFSAERLKGVDSTLKIQPAKLEDSAVYLCASSPRTTAYEQYFGPGTRLTVT.

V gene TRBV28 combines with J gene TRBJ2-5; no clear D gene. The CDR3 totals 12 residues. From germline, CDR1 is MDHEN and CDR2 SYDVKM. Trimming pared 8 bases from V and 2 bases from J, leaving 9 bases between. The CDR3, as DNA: TGTGCCAGCGAGACTGGACAAGAGACCCAGTACTTC. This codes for CASETGQETQYF.

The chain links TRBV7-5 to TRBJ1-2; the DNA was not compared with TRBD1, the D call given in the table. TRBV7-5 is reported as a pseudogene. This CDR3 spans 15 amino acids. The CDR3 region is CVRSLVQGKNYGYTF. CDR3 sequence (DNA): TGTGTCAGAAGCTTAGTCCAGGGGAAAAACTATGGCTACACCTTC.

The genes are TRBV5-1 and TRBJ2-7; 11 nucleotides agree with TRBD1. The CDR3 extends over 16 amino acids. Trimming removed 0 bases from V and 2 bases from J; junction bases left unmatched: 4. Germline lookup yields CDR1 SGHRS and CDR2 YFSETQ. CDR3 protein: CASSLGQGQGAYEQYF. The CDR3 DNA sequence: TGCGCCAGCAGCTTGGGTCAGGGACAGGGGGCCTACGAGCAGTACTTC.

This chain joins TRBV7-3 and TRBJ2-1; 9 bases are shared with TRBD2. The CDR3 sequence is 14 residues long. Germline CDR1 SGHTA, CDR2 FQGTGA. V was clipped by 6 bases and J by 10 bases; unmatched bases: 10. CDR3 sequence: CASSQSGLADEQFF. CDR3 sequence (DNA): TGTGCCAGCAGTCAATCGGGACTAGCCGACGAGCAGTTCTTC.

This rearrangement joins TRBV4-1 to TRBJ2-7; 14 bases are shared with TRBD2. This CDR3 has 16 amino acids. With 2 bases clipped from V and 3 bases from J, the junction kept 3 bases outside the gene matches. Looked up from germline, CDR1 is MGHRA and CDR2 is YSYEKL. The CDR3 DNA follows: TGCGCCAGCAGCCAATCGGGACTAGCGGGAGTCTACGAGCAGTACTTC. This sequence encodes CASSQSGLAGVYEQYF.

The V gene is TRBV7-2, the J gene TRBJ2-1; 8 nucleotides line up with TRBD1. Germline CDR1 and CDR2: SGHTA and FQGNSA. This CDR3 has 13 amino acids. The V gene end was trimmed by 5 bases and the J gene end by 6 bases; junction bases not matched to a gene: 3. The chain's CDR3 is CASSLGTGNEQFF. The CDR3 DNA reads TGTGCCAGCAGCCTAGGGACAGGCAATGAGCAGTTCTTC. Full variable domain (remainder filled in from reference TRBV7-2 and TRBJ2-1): GAGVSQSPSNKVTEKGKDVELRCDPISGHTALYWYRQSLGQGLEFLIYFQGNSAPDKSGLPSDRFSAERTGGSVSTLTIQRTQQEDSAVYLCASSLGTGNEQFFGPGTRLTVL.

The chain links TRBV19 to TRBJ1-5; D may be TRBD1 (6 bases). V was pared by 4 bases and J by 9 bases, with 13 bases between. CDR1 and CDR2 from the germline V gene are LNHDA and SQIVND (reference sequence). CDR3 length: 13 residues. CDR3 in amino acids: CASSTGGAWPQHF. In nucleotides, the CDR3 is TGTGCCAGTAGTACCGGGGGGGCTTGGCCCCAGCATTTT.

The CDR3 nucleotides are TGTGCCAGCAGCTATAACGGGGGCTACACCTTC. Its protein is CASSYNGGYTF. This rearrangement joins TRBV28 to TRBJ1-2; D is uncertain. The CDR3 has 11 residues. The V end lost 6 bases, the J end lost 8 bases, and 10 bases lay between the germline ends. Germline V gene data show CDR1 as MDHEN and CDR2 as SYDVKM.

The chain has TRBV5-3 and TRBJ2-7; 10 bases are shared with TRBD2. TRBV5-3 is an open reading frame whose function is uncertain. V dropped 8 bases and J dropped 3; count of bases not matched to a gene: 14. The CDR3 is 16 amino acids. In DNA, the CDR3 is TGTGCCAGCCCCGGGACTAGCGCGAGTAGAATCTACGAGCAGTACTTC. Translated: CASPGTSASRIYEQYF.

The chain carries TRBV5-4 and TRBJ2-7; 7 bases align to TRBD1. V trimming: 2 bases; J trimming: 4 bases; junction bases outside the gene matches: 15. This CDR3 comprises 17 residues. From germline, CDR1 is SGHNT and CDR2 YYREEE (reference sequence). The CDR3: CASSFFFSGQSRYEQYF. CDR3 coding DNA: TGTGCCAGCAGCTTTTTCTTTTCGGGACAGAGCCGATACGAGCAGTACTTC.

CDR3 sequence reads: CSVNSGTGQSAYEQYF. In nucleotides, the CDR3 is TGCAGCGTGAACTCCGGGACAGGGCAATCGGCCTACGAGCAGTACTTC. V and J are TRBV29-1 and TRBJ2-7; 9 nucleotides align to TRBD1. This CDR3 comprises 16 residues. With 6 bases clipped from V and 2 bases from J, the junction kept 14 bases outside the gene matches. Per germline, CDR1 SQVTM and CDR2 ANQGSEA.

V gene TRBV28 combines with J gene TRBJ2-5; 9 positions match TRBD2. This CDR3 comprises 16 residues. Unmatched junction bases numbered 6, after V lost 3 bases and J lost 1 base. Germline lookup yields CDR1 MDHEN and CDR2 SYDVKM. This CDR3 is CASSFGLAGSQETQYF. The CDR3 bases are TGTGCCAGCAGTTTCGGGCTAGCGGGAAGCCAAGAGACCCAGTACTTC.

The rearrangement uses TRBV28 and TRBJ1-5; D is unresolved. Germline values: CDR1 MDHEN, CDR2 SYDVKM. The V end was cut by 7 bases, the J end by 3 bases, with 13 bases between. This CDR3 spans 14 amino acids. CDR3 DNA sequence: TGTGCCAGCATCAGGCTGCGGGACAATCAGCCCCAGCATTTT. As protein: CASIRLRDNQPQHF.

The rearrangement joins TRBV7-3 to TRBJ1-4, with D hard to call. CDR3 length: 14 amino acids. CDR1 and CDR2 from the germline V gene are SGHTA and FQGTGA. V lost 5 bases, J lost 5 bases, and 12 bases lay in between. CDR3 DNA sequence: TGTGCCAGCAGCCTCCGTAAAGGAAATGAAAAACTGTTTTTT. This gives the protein CASSLRKGNEKLFF.

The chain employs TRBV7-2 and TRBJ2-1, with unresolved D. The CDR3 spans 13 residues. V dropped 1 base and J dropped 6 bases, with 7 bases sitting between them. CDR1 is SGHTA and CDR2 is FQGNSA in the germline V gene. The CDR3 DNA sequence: TGTGCCAGCAGCTTAGTTGAGCGCAATGAGCAGTTCTTC. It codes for CASSLVERNEQFF. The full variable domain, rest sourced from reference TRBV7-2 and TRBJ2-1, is GAGVSQSPSNKVTEKGKDVELRCDPISGHTALYWYRQSLGQGLEFLIYFQGNSAPDKSGLPSDRFSAERTGGSVSTLTIQRTQQEDSAVYLCASSLVERNEQFFGPGTRLTVL.

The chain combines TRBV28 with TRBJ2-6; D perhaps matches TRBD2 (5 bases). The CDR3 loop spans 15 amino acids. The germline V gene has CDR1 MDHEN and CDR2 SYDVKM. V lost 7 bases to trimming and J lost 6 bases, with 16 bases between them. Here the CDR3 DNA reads TGTGCCAGCAAAGTTGCGGGTGGAGTGGCCAACGTCCTGACTTTC. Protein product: CASKVAGGVANVLTF. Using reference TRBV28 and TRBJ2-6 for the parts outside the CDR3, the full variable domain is DVKVTQSSRYLVKRTGEKVFLECVQDMDHENMFWYRQDPGLGLRLIYFSYDVKMKEKGDIPEGYSVSREKKERFSLILESASTNQTSMYLCASKVAGGVANVLTFGAGSRLTVL.

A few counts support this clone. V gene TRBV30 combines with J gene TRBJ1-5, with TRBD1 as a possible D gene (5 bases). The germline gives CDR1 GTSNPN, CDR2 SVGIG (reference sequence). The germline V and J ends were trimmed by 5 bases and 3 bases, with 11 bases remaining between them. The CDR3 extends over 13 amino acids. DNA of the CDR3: TGTGCCTGGGGGGACCACCTCAATCAGCCCCAGCATTTT. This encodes CAWGDHLNQPQHF.

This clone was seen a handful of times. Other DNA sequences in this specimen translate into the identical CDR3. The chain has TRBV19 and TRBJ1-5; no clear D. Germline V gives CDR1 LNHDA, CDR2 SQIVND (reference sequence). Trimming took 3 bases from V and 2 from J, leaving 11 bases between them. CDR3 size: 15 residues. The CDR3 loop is CASSISGRGNQPQHF. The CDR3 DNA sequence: TGTGCCAGTAGTATTTCGGGGAGAGGCAATCAGCCCCAGCATTTT. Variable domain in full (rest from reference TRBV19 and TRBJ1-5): DGGITQSPKYLFRKEGQNVTLSCEQNLNHDAMYWYRQDPGQGLRLIYYSQIVNDFQKGDIAEGYSVSREKKESFPLTVTSAQKNPTAFYLCASSISGRGNQPQHFGDGTRLSIL.

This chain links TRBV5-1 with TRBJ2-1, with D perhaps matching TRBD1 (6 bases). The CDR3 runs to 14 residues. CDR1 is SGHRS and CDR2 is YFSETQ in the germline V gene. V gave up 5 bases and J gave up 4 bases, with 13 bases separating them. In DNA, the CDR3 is TGCGCCAGCAGTCGACAGAGGGGGTACAATGAGCAGTTCTTC. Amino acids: CASSRQRGYNEQFF.

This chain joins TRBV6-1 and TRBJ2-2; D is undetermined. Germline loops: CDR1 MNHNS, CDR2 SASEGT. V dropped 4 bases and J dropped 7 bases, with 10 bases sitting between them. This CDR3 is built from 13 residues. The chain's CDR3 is CASSVGIDGELFF. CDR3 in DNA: TGTGCCAGCAGTGTGGGAATCGACGGGGAGCTGTTTTTT.

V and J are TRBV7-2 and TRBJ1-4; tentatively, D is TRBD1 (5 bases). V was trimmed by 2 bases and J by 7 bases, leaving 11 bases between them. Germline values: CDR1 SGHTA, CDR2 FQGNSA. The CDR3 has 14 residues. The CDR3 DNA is TGTGCCAGCAGCTTACCCGGGACCGCTGAAAAACTGTTTTTT. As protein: CASSLPGTAEKLFF.

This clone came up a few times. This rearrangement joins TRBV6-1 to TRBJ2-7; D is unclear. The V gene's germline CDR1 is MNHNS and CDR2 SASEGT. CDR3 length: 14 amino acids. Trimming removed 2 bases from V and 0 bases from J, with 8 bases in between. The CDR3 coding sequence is TGTGCCAGCAGTGAACTCCCAAGCTCCTACGAGCAGTACTTC. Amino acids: CASSELPSSYEQYF.

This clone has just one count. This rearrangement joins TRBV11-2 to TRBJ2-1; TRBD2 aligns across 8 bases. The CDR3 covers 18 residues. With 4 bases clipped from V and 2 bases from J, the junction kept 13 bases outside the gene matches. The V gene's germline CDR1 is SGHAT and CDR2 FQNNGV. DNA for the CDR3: TGTGCCAGCAGCTCACGCGGGGGGATAGCGGCAACCTACAATGAGCAGTTCTTC. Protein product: CASSSRGGIAATYNEQFF.

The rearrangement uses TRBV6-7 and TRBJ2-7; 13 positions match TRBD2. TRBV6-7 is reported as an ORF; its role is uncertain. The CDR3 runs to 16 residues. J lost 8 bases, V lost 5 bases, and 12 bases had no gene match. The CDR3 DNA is TGTGCCAGCAGTGGCGGGACTAGCGGGAACCTTTTGAAGCAGTACTTC. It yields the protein CASSGGTSGNLLKQYF.

DNA of the CDR3: TGTGCCAGCAGCTTGGGATGGGGGACCTATGGCTACACCTTC. It translates to CASSLGWGTYGYTF. The chain joins TRBV11-2 to TRBJ1-2, with D possibly matching TRBD1 (5 bases). V was pared by 3 bases and J by 4 bases, with 12 bases between. CDR1 is SGHAT and CDR2 is FQNNGV in the germline V gene. CDR3 length equals 14 residues.

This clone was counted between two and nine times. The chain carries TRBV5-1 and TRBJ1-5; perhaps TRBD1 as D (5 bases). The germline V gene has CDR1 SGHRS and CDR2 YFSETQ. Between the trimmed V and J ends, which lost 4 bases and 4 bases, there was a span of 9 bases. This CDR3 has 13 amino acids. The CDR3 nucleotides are TGCGCCAGCAGCAAGGGACCGAATCAGCCCCAGCATTTT. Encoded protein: CASSKGPNQPQHF. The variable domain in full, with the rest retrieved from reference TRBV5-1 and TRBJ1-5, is KAGVTQTPRYLIKTRGQQVTLSCSPISGHRSVSWYQQTPGQGLQFLFEYFSETQRNKGNFPGRFSGRQFSNSRSEMNVSTLELGDSALYLCASSKGPNQPQHFGDGTRLSIL.

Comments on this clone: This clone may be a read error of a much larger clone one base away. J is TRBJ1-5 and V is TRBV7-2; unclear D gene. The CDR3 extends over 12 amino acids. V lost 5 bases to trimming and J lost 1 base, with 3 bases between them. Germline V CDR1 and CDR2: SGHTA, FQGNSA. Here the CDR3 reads CASSASNQPQHF. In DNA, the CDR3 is TGTGCCAGCAGCGCAAGCAATCAGCCCCAGCATTTT.

The CDR3 nucleotides read TGTGCCAGCGTAAAAACAGGCAATGAGCAGTTCTTC. Translating gives CASVKTGNEQFF. The chain employs TRBV25-1 and TRBJ2-1, with TRBD1 as a possible D gene (5 bases). Per germline, CDR1 MGHDK and CDR2 SYGVNS. V was clipped by 8 bases and J by 6 bases, with 11 bases between them. The length of the CDR3 is 12 residues.

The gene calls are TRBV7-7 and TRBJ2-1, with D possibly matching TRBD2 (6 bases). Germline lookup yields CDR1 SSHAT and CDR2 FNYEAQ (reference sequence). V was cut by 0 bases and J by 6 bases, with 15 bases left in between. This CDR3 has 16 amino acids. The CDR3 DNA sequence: TGTGCCAGCAGCTTAGCGTCGGGACTCCCCTTCAATGAGCAGTTCTTC. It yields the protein CASSLASGLPFNEQFF.